The clone carrying this T cell receptor beta chain was counted only a few times. Antigen unknown. V shed 3 bases and J 13 bases; nucleotides not matched to a gene: 5. The CDR3 runs 14 residues. Looked up from germline, CDR1 is MNHEY and CDR2 is SMNVEV (reference sequence). Repertoires were generated with immunoSEQ multiplex PCR, while TCRdb's copy carries only in-frame clones and drops some. The data show 83,000 or so clones, about nine tenths seen once. This specimen belongs to a study of T cell responses to AZD1222 COVID-19 vaccine. General study results and limits: Repertoire sampling happened only post peak T cell response. Donor demographics were predominantly white British with a female majority; clonal diversity may be underestimated. Two doses of AZD1222 preceded a rise in Spike-specific TCR breadth and depth.

The sequence derives from an adult who received the AZD1222 COVID-19 vaccine. Sequences were derived from peripheral blood, sampled 28 days after the second AZD1222 dose. The V and J genes are TRBV27 and TRBJ1-6; TRBD1 agrees at 11 bases. CDR3: CASSFGTGGVPLHF. In DNA, the CDR3 is TGTGCCAGCAGTTTCGGGACAGGGGGAGTCCCCCTCCACTTT.